Below, 4 T cell receptor beta chains from the same sample are listed, as sequenced in a study of blood T cells in healthy people across ages. Together with a sample-barcoded 5' primer, a J-beta primer mix was included in a second PCR lasting about 6 to 11 cycles. Via MiXCR, TCRdb re-called the 5' RACE reads, giving one row per CDR3 protein. The sample lists 1.2 million to 1.5 million distinct CDR3 sequences, 35% to 45% occurring once. The specimen was blood. Source of these receptors: a young woman in good health.

The rearrangement uses TRBV13 and TRBJ2-1; unclear D gene. From germline, CDR1 is PRHDT and CDR2 FYEKMQ (reference sequence). Deletions cut 3 bases from V and 5 bases from J, with 11 bases between. The CDR3 spans 14 residues. CDR3 amino acids: CASSFGGRHNEQFF. The CDR3 DNA reads TGTGCCAGCAGCTTTGGCGGTCGCCACAATGAGCAGTTCTTC.

This chain joins TRBV29-1 and TRBJ1-4; D uncertain. This CDR3 is 12 amino acids long. The germline V gene encodes CDR1 SQVTM and CDR2 ANQGSEA. The ends were cut back, 6 bases at V and 8 bases at J, with 13 bases in the middle. CDR3 sequence (DNA): TGCAGCGTCTATATAGTAGGGGAAAAACTGTTTTTT. This codes for CSVYIVGEKLFF.

V is TRBV24-1 and J is TRBJ2-5; D remains ambiguous. The CDR3 consists of 14 residues. V gave up 4 bases and J gave up 5 bases, with 13 bases separating them. The germline gives CDR1 KGHDR, CDR2 SFDVKD. In DNA form, the CDR3 reads TGTGCCACCAGTGACTCGAAGACCACGGAGACCCAGTACTTC. This translates into CATSDSKTTETQYF.

This clonotype was detected once. The V gene is TRBV5-1, the J gene TRBJ2-2; TRBD2 aligns across 10 bases. This CDR3 region has 15 residues. V gave up 5 bases and J gave up 7 bases; unmatched junction bases: 8. Germline CDR1 SGHRS, CDR2 YFSETQ. The chain's CDR3 is CASSITSGISGELFF. The DNA of the CDR3 is TGCGCCAGCAGTATAACTAGCGGGATTAGCGGGGAGCTGTTTTTT.